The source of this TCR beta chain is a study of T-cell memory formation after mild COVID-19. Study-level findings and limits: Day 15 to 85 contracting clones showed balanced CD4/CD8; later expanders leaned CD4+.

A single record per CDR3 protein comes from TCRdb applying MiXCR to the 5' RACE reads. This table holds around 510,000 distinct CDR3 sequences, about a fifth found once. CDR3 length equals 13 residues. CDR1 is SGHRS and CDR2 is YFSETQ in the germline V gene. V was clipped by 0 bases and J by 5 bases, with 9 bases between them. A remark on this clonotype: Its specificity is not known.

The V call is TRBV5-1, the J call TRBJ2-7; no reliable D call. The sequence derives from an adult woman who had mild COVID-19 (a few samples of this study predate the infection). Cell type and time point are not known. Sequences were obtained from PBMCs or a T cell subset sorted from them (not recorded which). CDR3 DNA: TGCGCCAGCAGCTTGGAGGTGGAAAACGAGCAGTACTTC. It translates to CASSLEVENEQYF. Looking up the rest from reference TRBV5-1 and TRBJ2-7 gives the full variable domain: KAGVTQTPRYLIKTRGQQVTLSCSPISGHRSVSWYQQTPGQGLQFLFEYFSETQRNKGNFPGRFSGRQFSNSRSEMNVSTLELGDSALYLCASSLEVENEQYFGPGTRLTVT.